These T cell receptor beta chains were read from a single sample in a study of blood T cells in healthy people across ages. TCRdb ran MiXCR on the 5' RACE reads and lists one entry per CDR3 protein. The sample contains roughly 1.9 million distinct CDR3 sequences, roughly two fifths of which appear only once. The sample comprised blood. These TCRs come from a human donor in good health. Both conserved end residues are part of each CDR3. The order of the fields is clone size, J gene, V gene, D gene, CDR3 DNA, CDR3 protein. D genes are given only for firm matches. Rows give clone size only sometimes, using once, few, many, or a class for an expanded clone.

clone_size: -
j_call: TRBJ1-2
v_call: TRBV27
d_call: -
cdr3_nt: TGTGCCAGCACTTTACGGGGGAACTCGTTCTATGGCTACACCTTC
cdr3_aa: CASTLRGNSFYGYTF

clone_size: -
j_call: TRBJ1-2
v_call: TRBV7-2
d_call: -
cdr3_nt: TGTGCCAGCAGCTTAGCGGTCAGGGTCTATGGCTACACCTTC
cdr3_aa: CASSLAVRVYGYTF

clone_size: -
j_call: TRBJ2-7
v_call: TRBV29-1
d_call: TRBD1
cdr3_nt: TGCAGCGTTGAAATACCCGGGACAGGGTGGGACGAGCAGTACTTC
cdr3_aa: CSVEIPGTGWDEQYF

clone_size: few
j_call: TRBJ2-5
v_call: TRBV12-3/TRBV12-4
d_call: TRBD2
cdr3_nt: TGTGCCAGCAGTGGGCGGGGGGGCGCAGAGACCCAGTACTTC
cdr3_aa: CASSGRGGAETQYF

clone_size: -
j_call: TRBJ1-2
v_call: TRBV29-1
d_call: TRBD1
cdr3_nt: TGCAGCGTTGAAGATTCGACAGGGGGGTCTGGCTACACCTTC
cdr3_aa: CSVEDSTGGSGYTF

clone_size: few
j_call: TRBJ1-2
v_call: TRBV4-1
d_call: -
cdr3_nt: TGCGCCAGCAGCCAGTTATTGGGACATATTAACTATGGCTACACCTTC
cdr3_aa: CASSQLLGHINYGYTF

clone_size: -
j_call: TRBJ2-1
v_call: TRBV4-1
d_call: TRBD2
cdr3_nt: TGCGCCAGCAGCCCTTTCCACCCGACCGGGACTAGTGGCAATGAGCAGTTCTTC
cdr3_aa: CASSPFHPTGTSGNEQFF

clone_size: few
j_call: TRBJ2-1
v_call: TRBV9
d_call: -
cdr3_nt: TGTGCCAGCTGCCCCCGAGGGACACCCGGATTCGAGCAGTTCTTC
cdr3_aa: CASCPRGTPGFEQFF

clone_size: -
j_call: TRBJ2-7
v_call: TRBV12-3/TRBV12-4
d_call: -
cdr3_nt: TGTGCCAGCAGTTTAGGCCCCACCGAGCAGTACTTC
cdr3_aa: CASSLGPTEQYF

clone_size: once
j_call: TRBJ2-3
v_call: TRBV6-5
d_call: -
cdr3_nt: TGTGCCAGCAGGTACTCGAGGGTAGATACGCAGTATTTT
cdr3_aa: CASRYSRVDTQYF

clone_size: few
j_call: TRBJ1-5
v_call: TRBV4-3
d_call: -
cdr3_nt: TGCGCCAGCAGCCAAGAGAGTATTATTGGAGGGTTTCAGCCCCAGCATTTT
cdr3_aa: CASSQESIIGGFQPQHF

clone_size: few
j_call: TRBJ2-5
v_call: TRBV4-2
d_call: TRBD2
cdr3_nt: TGTGCCAGCAGCCAAGATAGGACTAGCGAGGAGGGAGAGACCCAGTACTTC
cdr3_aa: CASSQDRTSEEGETQYF

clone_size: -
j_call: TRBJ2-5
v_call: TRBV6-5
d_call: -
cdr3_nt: TGTGCCAGCAGTTACGATGGGACCGGGACCCAGTACTTC
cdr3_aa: CASSYDGTGTQYF